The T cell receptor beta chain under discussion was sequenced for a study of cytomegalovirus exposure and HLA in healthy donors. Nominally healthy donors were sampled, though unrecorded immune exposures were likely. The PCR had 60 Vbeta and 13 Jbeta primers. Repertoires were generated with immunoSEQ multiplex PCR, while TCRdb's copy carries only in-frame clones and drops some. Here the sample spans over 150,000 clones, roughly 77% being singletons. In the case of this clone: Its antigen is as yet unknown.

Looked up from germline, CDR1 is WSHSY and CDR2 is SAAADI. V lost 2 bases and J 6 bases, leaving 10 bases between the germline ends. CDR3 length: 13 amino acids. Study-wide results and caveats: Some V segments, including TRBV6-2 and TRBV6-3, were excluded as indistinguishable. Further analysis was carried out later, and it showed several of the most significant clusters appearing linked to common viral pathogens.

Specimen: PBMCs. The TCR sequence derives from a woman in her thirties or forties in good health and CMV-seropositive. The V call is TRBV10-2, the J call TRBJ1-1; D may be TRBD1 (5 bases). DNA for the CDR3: TGCGCCAGCAGTGAGGAGGTACAGGCTGAAGCTTTCTTT. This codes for CASSEEVQAEAFF.